The rows below give T cell receptor beta chains drawn from one sample of a study. MiXCR was run by TCRdb on the 5' RACE reads, yielding one entry per CDR3 protein. The sample has roughly 45,000 distinct CDR3 sequences, approximately 31% seen once. Sequencing was done on a sample of tumor-infiltrating memory CD4+ T cells sorted from the breast tumor. These receptors came from a female donor with breast cancer. The CDR3 runs from the conserved cysteine through the conserved F or W. A D gene is named only where the DNA matches it firmly. Clone size is given for some rows only: seen once, a few or many times, or a class if the clone is expanded.

V: TRBV4-1
J: TRBJ2-7
size: NA
D: NA
DNA: TGCGCCAGCAGCCCCAGTGGGGGCGGGTCATACTACGAGCAGTACTTC
CDR3: CASSPSGGGSYYEQYF

V: TRBV5-4
J: TRBJ2-5
size: NA
D: NA
DNA: TGTGCCAGCAGCTCACAGGGTAAAGAGACCCAGTACTTC
CDR3: CASSSQGKETQYF

V: TRBV28
J: TRBJ1-5
size: NA
D: NA
DNA: TGTGCCAGCAGTTACCTAAGGGGGGACAATCAGCCCCAGCATTTT
CDR3: CASSYLRGDNQPQHF

V: TRBV7-7
J: TRBJ2-5
size: many
D: TRBD2
DNA: TGTGCTAGCAGCGGGGATAGAGAGACCCAGTACTTC
CDR3: CASSGDRETQYF

V: TRBV5-6
J: TRBJ2-7
size: NA
D: NA
DNA: TGTGCCAGCAGCTTGAAAGGGAGCCACGAGCAGTACTTC
CDR3: CASSLKGSHEQYF

V: TRBV28
J: TRBJ2-7
size: few
D: NA
DNA: TGTGCCAGCAGTTTATACGGGACTTCCTACGAGCAGTACTTC
CDR3: CASSLYGTSYEQYF

V: TRBV27
J: TRBJ1-4
size: NA
D: NA
DNA: TGTGCCAGCAGTTCCCGGCCCTCCCTTGAAAAACTGTTTTTT
CDR3: CASSSRPSLEKLFF

V: TRBV4-1
J: TRBJ2-3
size: NA
D: NA
DNA: TGCGCCGGCAGCCAAGTATTGCCCAGCACTAGGACAGATACGCAGTATTTT
CDR3: CAGSQVLPSTRTDTQYF

V: TRBV7-3
J: TRBJ2-5
size: few
D: NA
DNA: TGTGCCAGCAGCTTACAACAGGGAGAGACCCAGTACTTC
CDR3: CASSLQQGETQYF

V: TRBV5-5
J: TRBJ2-7
size: NA
D: NA
DNA: TGTGCCAGCAGCTTGGCCGTGGTAAACGAGCAGTACTTC
CDR3: CASSLAVVNEQYF

V: TRBV27
J: TRBJ2-2
size: few
D: NA
DNA: TGTGCCAGCAGTTCAGAAGGGACCGGGGAGCTGTTTTTT
CDR3: CASSSEGTGELFF

V: TRBV12-3/TRBV12-4
J: TRBJ2-3
size: NA
D: NA
DNA: TGTGCCACCGCCACATGGGGCGGCACAGATACGCAGTATTTT
CDR3: CATATWGGTDTQYF

V: TRBV5-5
J: TRBJ2-5
size: NA
D: TRBD2
DNA: TGTGCCAGCTTCTTTAGCGGGAGGGCCGGGGAGACCCAGTACTTC
CDR3: CASFFSGRAGETQYF

V: TRBV15
J: TRBJ2-5
size: few
D: NA
DNA: TGTGCCACCAGCGGGTACCAAGAGACCCAGTACTTC
CDR3: CATSGYQETQYF

V: TRBV3-1
J: TRBJ2-1
size: few
D: TRBD2
DNA: TGTGCCAGCAGCCACTGGGGCCGACTAGCGGGGAGCTCCTACAATGAGCAGTTCTTC
CDR3: CASSHWGRLAGSSYNEQFF

V: TRBV6-1
J: TRBJ2-4
size: many
D: NA
DNA: TGTGCCAGCAGTGCGGACAGTCGGCGGCAGTACTTC
CDR3: CASSADSRRQYF

V: TRBV2
J: TRBJ2-1
size: few
D: NA
DNA: TGTGCCAGCAGGCGGGCAGTCAATGAGCAGTTCTTC
CDR3: CASRRAVNEQFF

V: TRBV25-1
J: TRBJ1-6
size: few
D: NA
DNA: TGTGCCAGCAGTGAAGAGCTAAGGGCTGACGGCTCACCCCTCCACTTT
CDR3: CASSEELRADGSPLHF

V: TRBV12-3/TRBV12-4
J: TRBJ2-7
size: NA
D: TRBD1
DNA: TGTGCCAGCAGTTACCGGGACAGACGCTACGAGCAGTACTTC
CDR3: CASSYRDRRYEQYF

V: TRBV5-5
J: TRBJ2-6
size: NA
D: NA
DNA: TGTGCCAGCAGCCCCACAGGGCCTGGGGCCAACGTCCTGACTTTC
CDR3: CASSPTGPGANVLTF

V: TRBV20-1
J: TRBJ2-3
size: NA
D: NA
DNA: TGCAGTGCTAGCGTCCCCCCGTATACAGATACGCAGTATTTT
CDR3: CSASVPPYTDTQYF

V: TRBV5-5
J: TRBJ1-4
size: NA
D: NA
DNA: TGTACCAGCAGTTTGACCGGAGATAATGAAAAACTGTTTTTT
CDR3: CTSSLTGDNEKLFF

V: TRBV19
J: TRBJ1-1
size: NA
D: TRBD1
DNA: TGTGCCAGTAGGAGGGACAGTAGAACTGAAGCTTTCTTT
CDR3: CASRRDSRTEAFF

V: TRBV24-1
J: TRBJ2-1
size: once
D: TRBD2
DNA: TGTGCCACCGCTAACTCGGCTAGCGGGAGAAATGAGCAGTTCTTC
CDR3: CATANSASGRNEQFF

V: TRBV5-1
J: TRBJ2-5
size: NA
D: TRBD2
DNA: TGCGCCAACAGCTTGGATACTAGCGGTCAAGAGACCCAGTACTTC
CDR3: CANSLDTSGQETQYF

V: TRBV15
J: TRBJ2-5
size: NA
D: NA
DNA: TGTGCCACCAGCAGAGGGGAAGAGATCCAGTACTTC
CDR3: CATSRGEEIQYF

V: TRBV12-3/TRBV12-4
J: TRBJ1-1
size: NA
D: NA
DNA: TGTGCCAGCTTCAAAAGGGAAGTGAAGACTGAAGCTTTCTTT
CDR3: CASFKREVKTEAFF

V: TRBV5-1
J: TRBJ2-3
size: NA
D: TRBD2
DNA: TGCGCCAGCAGCCCAAGGGAGCGGGGGGGCGGAGATACGCAGTATTTT
CDR3: CASSPRERGGGDTQYF

V: TRBV9
J: TRBJ2-5
size: few
D: NA
DNA: TGTGCCAGCAGCGAGGGGGACTACCAAGAGACCCAGTACTTC
CDR3: CASSEGDYQETQYF

V: TRBV6-5
J: TRBJ2-2
size: many
D: NA
DNA: TGTGCCAGCAGTTACCTGGACAGCCCGAACACCGGGGAGCTGTTTTTT
CDR3: CASSYLDSPNTGELFF

V: TRBV29-1
J: TRBJ2-5
size: NA
D: NA
DNA: TGCAGCGTTGCACTCGGGACTCAAGAGACCCAGTACTTC
CDR3: CSVALGTQETQYF

V: TRBV4-1
J: TRBJ2-7
size: NA
D: NA
DNA: TGCGCCAGCAGCCAAGATAGGGGGGGATACGAGCAGTACTTC
CDR3: CASSQDRGGYEQYF

V: TRBV20-1
J: TRBJ1-2
size: NA
D: TRBD1
DNA: TGCAGTGCTAGAGATCCAAGGACAGGGGACCTCTACACCTTC
CDR3: CSARDPRTGDLYTF

V: TRBV6-1
J: TRBJ1-5
size: NA
D: NA
DNA: TGTGCCAGCAGTGAAAATTGGGATCAGCCCCAGCATTTT
CDR3: CASSENWDQPQHF

V: TRBV6-2/TRBV6-3
J: TRBJ2-1
size: NA
D: TRBD2
DNA: TGTGCCAGCAGTAGGACTAGCGGGAGGAATGAGCAGTTCTTC
CDR3: CASSRTSGRNEQFF

V: TRBV18
J: TRBJ2-7
size: NA
D: TRBD1
DNA: TGTGCCAGCTCACCACCGGGGGACAGGAGAGCCTACGAGCAGTACTTC
CDR3: CASSPPGDRRAYEQYF

V: TRBV12-3/TRBV12-4
J: TRBJ1-3
size: few
D: TRBD1
DNA: TGTGCCAGCAGTTTGGTGACAGGGGTCGGAAACACCATATATTTT
CDR3: CASSLVTGVGNTIYF

V: TRBV10-3
J: TRBJ1-1
size: NA
D: TRBD1
DNA: TGTGCCATCAGCTCATCTCCGGGACAGGGGGCCGGCACTGGAGCTTTCTTT
CDR3: CAISSSPGQGAGTGAFF

V: TRBV12-3/TRBV12-4
J: TRBJ2-7
size: NA
D: TRBD1
DNA: TGTGCCAGCAGTCTCGGGACAGGGTTGGGAGAGCAGTACTTC
CDR3: CASSLGTGLGEQYF

V: TRBV7-2
J: TRBJ1-5
size: few
D: NA
DNA: TGTGCCAGCAGCTCCCAAACAGGCGTGGTTCAGCCCCAGCATTTT
CDR3: CASSSQTGVVQPQHF

V: TRBV10-3
J: TRBJ2-7
size: many
D: NA
DNA: TGTGCCATCAGTGAGTCGAGGGGCGAGCAGTACTTC
CDR3: CAISESRGEQYF

V: TRBV12-3/TRBV12-4
J: TRBJ1-1
size: NA
D: NA
DNA: TGTGCCAGCAGTTTAGTCAGAAACACTGAAGCTTTCTTT
CDR3: CASSLVRNTEAFF

V: TRBV20-1
J: TRBJ2-1
size: NA
D: TRBD2
DNA: TGCAGTGCTAGGGGACTGCGGGAGTACAATGAGCAGTTCTTC
CDR3: CSARGLREYNEQFF

V: TRBV5-5
J: TRBJ1-1
size: NA
D: TRBD1
DNA: TGTGCCAGCAGCCCCGGACAGGCTGAAGCTTTCTTT
CDR3: CASSPGQAEAFF

V: TRBV4-2
J: TRBJ2-1
size: NA
D: NA
DNA: TGTGCCAGCAGCCAAGTCGGCGAATACAATGAGCAGTTCTTC
CDR3: CASSQVGEYNEQFF

V: TRBV7-6
J: TRBJ2-5
size: NA
D: TRBD2
DNA: TGTGCCAGCAACTTAGAATCGGGAGGGGAAGAGACCCAGTACTTC
CDR3: CASNLESGGEETQYF

V: TRBV4-2
J: TRBJ2-4
size: NA
D: TRBD2
DNA: TGTGCCAGCAGCCCCACCCTAGCGGGAGTATCGAACATTCAGTACTTC
CDR3: CASSPTLAGVSNIQYF